This T cell receptor beta chain was captured by sequencing in a study of blood T cell repertoires in COVID-19. Study as a whole: Collection of acute and convalescent COVID-19 samples took place in the United States, Italy and Spain. Sample material is recorded as cDNA or gDNA derived from T cells, B-cell-depleted T cells, or PBMCs.

The germline CDR1 and CDR2 sequences are MNHEY and SVGAGI. The CDR3 is made up of 15 amino acids. Germline trimming cut 6 bases from V and 3 bases from J; bases unmatched to any gene: 6. This clone was picked up one time. Authors' processing steps: Estimation of nucleated cell counts was performed using reference gene primer amplification. TCRdb keeps only in-frame clones here, not all; method: immunoSEQ multiplex PCR. The V and J calls and clone size were taken over from that table, and D and trimming were inferred from the DNA. Of 76,000 or so clones in the sample, around 88% are singletons; the top ten hold 6.5% to 9.5%.

The specimen sequenced was peripheral blood. The receptor comes from a man aged 25-45 years with acute or convalescent COVID-19. The rearrangement uses TRBV6-5 and TRBJ1-5; 9 bases align to TRBD1. The CDR3 coding sequence is TGTGCCAGCAGAACGACAGGGGGTGCCAATCAGCCCCAGCATTTT. The encoded protein is CASRTTGGANQPQHF.